This entry features one T cell receptor (beta chain) sequence. Its antigen is undetermined. For the second PCR, which ran for about 6 to 11 cycles, a sample-barcoded 5' primer and a J-beta primer mix were used. Each cDNA molecule was tagged by a template-switch adaptor with 12 random nucleotides. Each CDR3 protein is one row after TCRdb ran MiXCR on the 5' RACE reads. Of about 930,000 distinct CDR3 sequences in the sample, roughly 29% were seen once. This specimen comes from a study of blood T cells in healthy people across ages. Findings and caveats of the study: Both naive CD4+ cell counts and diversity were greater in long-lived donors than in aged donors. PBMC samples, being unsorted, prevented any conclusive comparison of naive and antigen-experienced cells.

In germline, CDR1 is MDHEN, CDR2 SYDVKM. CDR3 length equals 16 residues. V dropped 2 bases and J dropped 1; count of bases not matched to a gene: 3. This sample was shared with a second study, whose subject was T cells of mothers and their children. That work states: The study obtained over 8 million TCR beta CDR3 reads per mother and around 2.7 million per child.

The clonotype was recovered from a woman between 40 and 50 years old in good health. Sequenced input: blood. This chain connects TRBV28 to TRBJ2-7, with 12 nucleotides matching TRBD2. CDR3 region: CASSLGGLAGSYEQYF. CDR3 in DNA: TGTGCCAGCAGTTTAGGGGGACTAGCGGGTTCCTACGAGCAGTACTTC.